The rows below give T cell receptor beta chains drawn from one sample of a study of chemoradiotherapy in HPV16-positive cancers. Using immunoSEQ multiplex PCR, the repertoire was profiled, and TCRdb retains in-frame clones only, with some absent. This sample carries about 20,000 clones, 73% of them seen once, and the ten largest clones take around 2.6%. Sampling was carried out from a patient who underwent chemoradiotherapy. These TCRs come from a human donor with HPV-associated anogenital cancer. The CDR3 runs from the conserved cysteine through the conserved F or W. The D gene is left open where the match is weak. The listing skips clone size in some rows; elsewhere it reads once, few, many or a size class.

cdr3_aa: CASSYGPNTEAFF
cdr3_nt: TGTGCCAGCAGCTACGGACCGAACACTGAAGCTTTCTTT
v_call: TRBV2
j_call: TRBJ1-1
d_call: .
clone_size: once
cdr3_length: 13

cdr3_aa: CASKLGGQGYEQYF
cdr3_nt: TGTGCCAGTAAATTAGGGGGACAGGGCTACGAGCAGTACTTC
v_call: TRBV19
j_call: TRBJ2-7
d_call: TRBD1
clone_size: .
cdr3_length: 14

cdr3_aa: CASSQEPGGRSGANVLTF
cdr3_nt: TGTGCCAGCAGCCAAGAACCAGGGGGCAGGTCTGGGGCCAACGTCCTGACTTTC
v_call: TRBV4-2
j_call: TRBJ2-6
d_call: TRBD1
clone_size: .
cdr3_length: 18

cdr3_aa: CASSWETAGTQHF
cdr3_nt: TGCGCCAGCAGCTGGGAGACTGCTGGGACCCAGCATTTT
v_call: TRBV5-1
j_call: TRBJ1-5
d_call: .
clone_size: .
cdr3_length: 13

cdr3_aa: CASSTHRVGGELFF
cdr3_nt: TGCGCCAGCAGCACCCACAGGGTGGGCGGGGAGCTGTTTTTT
v_call: TRBV4-3
j_call: TRBJ2-2
d_call: .
clone_size: .
cdr3_length: 14

cdr3_aa: CAISRGGAYNEQFF
cdr3_nt: TGTGCCATCAGCCGGGGCGGGGCTTACAATGAGCAGTTCTTC
v_call: TRBV10-3
j_call: TRBJ2-1
d_call: .
clone_size: .
cdr3_length: 14

cdr3_aa: CASSFSDRNNEQFF
cdr3_nt: TGTGCCAGCAGTTTCTCGGACAGAAACAATGAGCAGTTCTTC
v_call: TRBV6-5
j_call: TRBJ2-1
d_call: .
clone_size: .
cdr3_length: 14

cdr3_aa: CASSPSGNTGELFF
cdr3_nt: TGTGCCAGCAGTCCTAGCGGGAACACCGGGGAGCTGTTTTTT
v_call: TRBV28
j_call: TRBJ2-2
d_call: TRBD2
clone_size: .
cdr3_length: 14

cdr3_aa: CASSSGNAGNTIYF
cdr3_nt: TGTGCCAGCAGTTCAGGGAATGCTGGAAACACCATATATTTT
v_call: TRBV28
j_call: TRBJ1-3
d_call: .
clone_size: .
cdr3_length: 14

cdr3_aa: CASSFSLAGGYNEQFF
cdr3_nt: TGTGCCAGCAGTTTTTCCTTAGCGGGAGGCTACAATGAGCAGTTCTTC
v_call: TRBV28
j_call: TRBJ2-1
d_call: TRBD2
clone_size: .
cdr3_length: 16

cdr3_aa: CASSLGQGAGRGSYNEQFF
cdr3_nt: TGTGCCAGCAGCTTAGGGCAGGGCGCGGGTAGGGGCTCCTACAATGAGCAGTTCTTC
v_call: TRBV5-4
j_call: TRBJ2-1
d_call: .
clone_size: .
cdr3_length: 19

cdr3_aa: CASGFEVLNTEAFF
cdr3_nt: TGTGCTAGTGGTTTCGAGGTATTGAACACTGAAGCTTTCTTT
v_call: TRBV12-5
j_call: TRBJ1-1
d_call: .
clone_size: once
cdr3_length: 14

cdr3_aa: CASSSGQGAREQYF
cdr3_nt: TGTGCCAGCAGCTCCGGACAGGGGGCGAGGGAGCAGTACTTC
v_call: TRBV7-9
j_call: TRBJ2-7
d_call: TRBD1
clone_size: once
cdr3_length: 14

cdr3_aa: CASSLAGGYSYEQYF
cdr3_nt: TGTGCCAGCAGCTTAGCGGGCGGATACTCCTACGAGCAGTACTTC
v_call: TRBV7-8
j_call: TRBJ2-7
d_call: .
clone_size: few
cdr3_length: 15

cdr3_aa: CASSEGTGLNTEAFF
cdr3_nt: TGTGCCAGCAGTGAGGGGACAGGCCTGAACACTGAAGCTTTCTTT
v_call: TRBV6-4
j_call: TRBJ1-1
d_call: TRBD1
clone_size: .
cdr3_length: 15

cdr3_aa: CSAQENSNQPQHF
cdr3_nt: TGCAGCGCACAGGAAAATAGCAATCAGCCCCAGCATTTT
v_call: TRBV29-1
j_call: TRBJ1-5
d_call: .
clone_size: few
cdr3_length: 13

cdr3_aa: CASSPHREGTQYF
cdr3_nt: TGTGCCAGCAGCCCCCACAGGGAGGGGACCCAGTACTTC
v_call: TRBV11-3
j_call: TRBJ2-5
d_call: .
clone_size: .
cdr3_length: 13

cdr3_aa: CASSEWGENEQFF
cdr3_nt: TGTGCCAGCAGTGAATGGGGGGAGAATGAGCAGTTCTTC
v_call: TRBV6-1
j_call: TRBJ2-1
d_call: .
clone_size: .
cdr3_length: 13

cdr3_aa: CASSFLSYEQYF
cdr3_nt: TGTGCCAGCAGTTTTTTAAGTTACGAGCAGTACTTC
v_call: TRBV28
j_call: TRBJ2-7
d_call: .
clone_size: .
cdr3_length: 12

cdr3_aa: CASSVNSQGAYNEQFF
cdr3_nt: TGTGCCAGCAGCGTAAATAGTCAGGGGGCCTACAATGAGCAGTTCTTC
v_call: TRBV9
j_call: TRBJ2-1
d_call: TRBD1
clone_size: .
cdr3_length: 16

cdr3_aa: CAWSLGGKGGPRGNQPQHF
cdr3_nt: TGTGCCTGGAGCCTGGGGGGTAAGGGGGGACCGAGGGGCAATCAGCCCCAGCATTTT
v_call: TRBV30
j_call: TRBJ1-5
d_call: .
clone_size: .
cdr3_length: 19

cdr3_aa: CASSLTANTGELFF
cdr3_nt: TGTGCCAGCAGCCTGACAGCGAACACCGGGGAGCTGTTTTTT
v_call: TRBV7-3
j_call: TRBJ2-2
d_call: .
clone_size: .
cdr3_length: 14

cdr3_aa: CASSVDRGRGTEAFF
cdr3_nt: TGTGCCAGCAGTGTAGATAGGGGGAGAGGGACTGAAGCTTTCTTT
v_call: TRBV6-1
j_call: TRBJ1-1
d_call: .
clone_size: .
cdr3_length: 15

cdr3_aa: CASSLDVGQGLGNYGYTF
cdr3_nt: TGTGCCAGCAGCTTAGATGTGGGACAGGGGCTAGGTAACTATGGCTACACCTTC
v_call: TRBV7-2
j_call: TRBJ1-2
d_call: TRBD1
clone_size: .
cdr3_length: 18

cdr3_aa: CASRMNTGELFF
cdr3_nt: TGTGCCAGCAGGATGAACACCGGGGAGCTGTTTTTT
v_call: TRBV27
j_call: TRBJ2-2
d_call: .
clone_size: .
cdr3_length: 12

cdr3_aa: CASSIKTYNEQFF
cdr3_nt: TGTGCCAGCAGTATTAAGACGTACAATGAGCAGTTCTTC
v_call: TRBV28
j_call: TRBJ2-1
d_call: .
clone_size: .
cdr3_length: 13

cdr3_aa: CAWSRDRAKGYTF
cdr3_nt: TGTGCCTGGAGCCGGGACAGGGCAAAGGGCTACACCTTC
v_call: TRBV30
j_call: TRBJ1-2
d_call: TRBD1
clone_size: .
cdr3_length: 13